These 21 T cell receptor beta chains originate from one sample sequenced in a study of identical twins. Each CDR3 protein gets one entry after TCRdb re-called the 5' RACE reads with MiXCR. This table holds some 440,000 distinct CDR3 sequences, approximately 24% found once. These same records also appear under a second study, on T cells expressing NK-cell markers.

Sample: CD4+ T cells sorted from blood. The receptors stem from a young woman in good health.

This clonotype was seen more than once but under ten times. This chain uses TRBV5-1 with TRBJ1-2; D not resolved. Per germline, CDR1 SGHRS and CDR2 YFSETQ. CDR3 length: 14 amino acids. V was pared by 2 bases and J by 0 bases, with 8 bases between. The CDR3 is CASSFDTTNYGYTF. The CDR3, as DNA: TGCGCCAGCAGCTTCGACACGACTAACTATGGCTACACCTTC.

The rearrangement uses TRBV7-9 and TRBJ2-7, with D possibly matching TRBD2 (5 bases). The CDR3 is 13 amino acids. Trimming shortened V by 1 base and J by 6 bases, and 10 bases separated the two germline ends. Germline lookup yields CDR1 SEHNR and CDR2 FQNEAQ (reference sequence). The DNA of the CDR3 is TGTGCCAGCAGCTTAGTGGGAGAGAGCGAGCAGTACTTC. Translating it yields CASSLVGESEQYF.

This clonotype was counted only a few times. The CDR3 region is CASSPPGRDTQYF. The CDR3 DNA follows: TGTGCCAGCAGTCCTCCGGGACGAGATACGCAGTATTTT. V usage is TRBV12-3 or TRBV12-4 and J usage is TRBJ2-3; perhaps D is TRBD1 or TRBD2 (5 bases each). This CDR3 contains 13 residues. V was cut by 5 bases and J by 5 bases, with 11 bases left in between.

The chain joins TRBV7-9 to TRBJ1-6, with D hard to call. The CDR3 loop spans 15 amino acids. Germline loops: CDR1 SEHNR, CDR2 FQNEAQ (reference sequence). The V end lost 2 bases, the J end lost 8 bases, and 13 bases lay between the germline ends. The CDR3 loop reads CASSLFELADSPLHF. The CDR3, as DNA: TGTGCCAGCAGCTTATTTGAGTTGGCGGATTCACCCCTCCACTTT.

This chain uses TRBV11-2 with TRBJ1-1; no clear D gene. Trimming cost V 3 bases and J 4 bases, with 12 bases left between them. The CDR3 contains 14 residues. The germline CDR1 and CDR2 sequences are SGHAT and FQNNGV. CDR3: CASSFSRIGTEAFF. The DNA of the CDR3 is TGTGCCAGCAGCTTTAGTCGGATCGGCACTGAAGCTTTCTTT.

This clonotype has a handful of counts. The J gene is TRBJ2-1, the V gene TRBV7-2; TRBD2 agrees at 7 bases. The length of the CDR3 is 14 residues. Germline V gene data show CDR1 as SGHTA and CDR2 as FQGNSA. J lost 9 bases, V lost 2 bases, and 7 bases had no gene match. CDR3 sequence reads: CASSLKGTTGEQFF. In DNA, the CDR3 is TGTGCCAGCAGCTTAAAAGGGACTACTGGTGAGCAGTTCTTC.

V usage is TRBV6-5 and J usage is TRBJ2-2; possibly TRBD1 or TRBD2 for D (6 bases each). This CDR3 is 17 amino acids long. Per germline, CDR1 MNHEY and CDR2 SVGAGI. Trimming cost V 0 bases and J 5 bases, with 16 bases left between them. The CDR3 loop reads CASSYSRGTSGTGELFF. The CDR3 nucleotides read TGTGCCAGCAGTTACTCGAGGGGGACTTCTGGAACCGGGGAGCTGTTTTTT.

J is TRBJ2-7 and V is TRBV5-1, with 7 bases fitting TRBD1. This CDR3 comprises 13 residues. The trim removed 4 bases at V and 4 bases at J, leaving 5 bases unmatched. Germline V lookup: CDR1 SGHRS, CDR2 YFSETQ. CDR3 coding DNA: TGCGCCAGCAGCCCGGGACAGAAGTACGAGCAGTACTTC. Its translation is CASSPGQKYEQYF.

This clonotype was seen more than once but under ten times. V and J are TRBV10-3 and TRBJ2-1; D possibly corresponds to TRBD2 (5 bases). The V end was cut by 0 bases, the J end by 5 bases, with 20 bases between. Germline V gene data show CDR1 as ENHRY and CDR2 as SYGVKD. The CDR3 length is 18 residues. CDR3 in DNA: TGTGCCATCAGTGAGTCGGGTGGGGTCCGGCGGACTCACAATGAGCAGTTCTTC. Protein sequence: CAISESGGVRRTHNEQFF.

This clonotype was detected only a few times. J is TRBJ2-2 and V is TRBV19, with a weak D call TRBD2 (5 bases). Trimming removed 8 bases at V and 7 bases at J, with 11 bases between. There are 12 residues in the CDR3. CDR1 and CDR2 from the germline V gene are LNHDA and SQIVND (reference sequence). Written as DNA, the CDR3 is TGTGCCAGTCGGAGGCTGAGCGGGGAGCTGTTTTTT. Its protein product is CASRRLSGELFF.

The CDR3 reads CSVVLGWGRVKTQYF. The CDR3 DNA sequence: TGCAGCGTTGTCCTGGGTTGGGGACGGGTGAAGACCCAGTACTTC. This chain connects TRBV29-1 to TRBJ2-5, with D possibly called TRBD1 or TRBD2 (5 bases each). Per germline, CDR1 SQVTM and CDR2 ANQGSEA. Deletions cut 4 bases from V and 6 bases from J, with 21 bases between. CDR3 size: 15 residues.

This clonotype occurred a few times. The J gene is TRBJ2-3, the V gene TRBV20-1; D possibly corresponds to TRBD1 (5 bases). Deletions cut 1 base from V and 1 base from J, with 18 bases between. The germline V gene has CDR1 DFQATT and CDR2 SNEGSKA (reference sequence). This CDR3 comprises 17 residues. CDR3 nucleotide sequence: TGCAGTGCTAGAGTCCCCGTTGGGGCGGCTCGCACAGATACGCAGTATTTT. This codes for CSARVPVGAARTDTQYF.

This clonotype was detected only a few times. V gene TRBV12-3 or TRBV12-4 combines with J gene TRBJ2-3, with 9 positions matching TRBD2. CDR3 length equals 15 residues. V was pared by 3 bases and J by 0 bases, with 1 base of the junction left unmatched. The CDR3 DNA reads as TGTGCCAGCAGTTTTAGCGGGAGAAGCACAGATACGCAGTATTTT. Encoded protein: CASSFSGRSTDTQYF.

The V gene is TRBV7-2, the J gene TRBJ2-5, with 9 bases fitting TRBD2. V shed 4 bases and J 0 bases; nucleotides not matched to a gene: 3. Per germline, CDR1 SGHTA and CDR2 FQGNSA. The CDR3 length is 15 residues. This chain's CDR3 is CASSYLAGDQETQYF. The CDR3 nucleotides read TGTGCCAGCAGCTACTTAGCGGGGGACCAAGAGACCCAGTACTTC.

Ten or more counts support this clonotype. In nucleotides, the CDR3 is TGTGCCAGCGCTGGCAGGGGCGTAGAGACCCAGTACTTC. Encoded protein: CASAGRGVETQYF. The chain has TRBV12-3 or TRBV12-4 and TRBJ2-5; possible D gene TRBD1, 6 bases. V lost 8 bases and J 4 bases, leaving 14 bases between the germline ends. CDR3 length: 13 residues.

A few counts support this clonotype. The gene calls are TRBV20-1 and TRBJ2-2, with TRBD2 matching 14 bases. CDR1 DFQATT and CDR2 SNEGSKA come from the germline V gene (reference sequence). The CDR3 contains 18 residues. J lost 5 bases, V lost 2 bases, and 10 bases had no gene match. In DNA form, the CDR3 reads TGCAGTGCTAGACCCGCCGGGACTAGCGGGGGATCGACCGGGGAGCTGTTTTTT. This encodes CSARPAGTSGGSTGELFF.

This clonotype occurred a few times. V and J are TRBV5-1 and TRBJ2-3; possible D gene TRBD1, 5 bases. Germline V gives CDR1 SGHRS, CDR2 YFSETQ. V lost 1 base, J lost 4 bases, and 13 bases lay in between. This CDR3 spans 15 amino acids. This CDR3 reads CASSLSSRVADTQYF. The DNA for the CDR3 is TGCGCCAGCAGCTTGTCTTCCAGGGTCGCAGATACGCAGTATTTT.

This clonotype was detected ten times or more. One end of the junction varies from germline; a read error may be responsible. The CDR3 DNA sequence: TGTGCCAGTAGTCCAGAGGGCTCCCTGCGGATCTTC. It translates to CASSPEGSLRIF. This chain links TRBV19 with TRBJ2-1; tentatively, D is TRBD2 (5 bases). The CDR3 sequence is 12 residues long. Per the germline V gene, CDR1 is LNHDA and CDR2 is SQIVND (reference sequence).

This clonotype came up a few times. The chain links TRBV29-1 to TRBJ2-2; perhaps TRBD1 as D (6 bases). The CDR3 has 14 residues. The germline V and J ends were trimmed by 6 bases and 0 bases, with 11 bases remaining between them. CDR1 is SQVTM, CDR2 ANQGSEA, per germline. This CDR3 is CSVTGTSNTGELFF. The CDR3 DNA is TGCAGCGTCACCGGGACATCGAACACCGGGGAGCTGTTTTTT.

The chain uses TRBV7-2 and TRBJ2-1; D is unresolved. V was trimmed by 3 bases and J by 5 bases, leaving 8 bases between them. Germline V gives CDR1 SGHTA, CDR2 FQGNSA. The CDR3 contains 13 residues. CDR3 nucleotides: TGTGCCAGCAGCTTGTTCAGGCACAATGAGCAGTTCTTC. Encoded protein: CASSLFRHNEQFF.

This clonotype has only a few counts. V gene TRBV2 combines with J gene TRBJ1-6; D unclear. The CDR3 covers 13 residues. The V and J ends lost 4 bases and 7 bases respectively, with 8 bases between them. Germline V gene lookup returns CDR1 SNHLY and CDR2 FYNNEI. The CDR3 loop reads CASSVVQNSPLHF. The DNA of the CDR3 is TGTGCCAGCAGTGTCGTACAGAATTCACCCCTCCACTTT.